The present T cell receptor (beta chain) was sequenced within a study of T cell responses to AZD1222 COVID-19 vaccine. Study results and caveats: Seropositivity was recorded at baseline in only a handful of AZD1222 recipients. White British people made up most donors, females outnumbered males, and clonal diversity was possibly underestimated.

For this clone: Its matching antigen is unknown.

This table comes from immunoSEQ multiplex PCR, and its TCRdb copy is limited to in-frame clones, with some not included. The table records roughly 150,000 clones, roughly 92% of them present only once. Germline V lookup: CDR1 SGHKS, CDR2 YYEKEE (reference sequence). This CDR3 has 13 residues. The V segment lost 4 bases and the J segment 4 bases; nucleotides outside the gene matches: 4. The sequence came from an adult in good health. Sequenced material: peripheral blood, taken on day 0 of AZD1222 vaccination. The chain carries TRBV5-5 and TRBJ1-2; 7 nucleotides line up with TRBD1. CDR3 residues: CASSQNRGYGYTF. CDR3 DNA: TGTGCCAGCAGCCAGAACAGGGGCTATGGCTACACCTTC. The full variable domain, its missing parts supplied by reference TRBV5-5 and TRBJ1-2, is DAGVTQSPTHLIKTRGQQVTLRCSPISGHKSVSWYQQVLGQGPQFIFQYYEKEERGRGNFPDRFSARQFPNYSSELNVNALLLGDSALYLCASSQNRGYGYTFGSGTRLTVV.